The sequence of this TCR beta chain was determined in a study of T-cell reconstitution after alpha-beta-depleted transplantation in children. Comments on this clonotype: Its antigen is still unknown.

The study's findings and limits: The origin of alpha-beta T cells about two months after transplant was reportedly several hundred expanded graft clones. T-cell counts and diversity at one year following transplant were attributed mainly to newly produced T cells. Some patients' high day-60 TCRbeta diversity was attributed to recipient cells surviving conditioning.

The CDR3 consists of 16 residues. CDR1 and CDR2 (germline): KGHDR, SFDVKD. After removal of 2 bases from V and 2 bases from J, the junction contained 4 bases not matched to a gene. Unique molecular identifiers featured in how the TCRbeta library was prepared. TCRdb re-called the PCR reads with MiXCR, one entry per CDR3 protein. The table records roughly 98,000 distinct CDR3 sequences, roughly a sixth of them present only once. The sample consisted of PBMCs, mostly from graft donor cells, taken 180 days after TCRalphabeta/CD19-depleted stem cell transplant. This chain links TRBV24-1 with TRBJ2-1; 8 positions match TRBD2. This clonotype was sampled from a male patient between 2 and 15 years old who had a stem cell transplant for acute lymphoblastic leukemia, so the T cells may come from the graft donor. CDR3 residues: CATSDYGGVTYNEQFF. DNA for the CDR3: TGTGCCACCAGTGATTACGGGGGGGTGACCTACAATGAGCAGTTCTTC.